Listed below are T cell receptor beta chains from one sample, sequenced in a study of T cell responses to AZD1222 COVID-19 vaccine. Sequencing was performed with immunoSEQ multiplex PCR; in TCRdb, only in-frame clones are kept and a portion is missing. The top ten hold roughly 15% of the sample, which has 25,000 to 40,000 clones, 88% seen once. The sample in question was peripheral blood, obtained 28 days after the second AZD1222 dose. These receptor sequences come from an adult who received the AZD1222 COVID-19 vaccine. Both conserved end residues are part of each CDR3. A D gene is named only where the DNA matches it firmly. Some rows have no size entry. The others give once, few or many, or a class for an expanded clone.

j_gene: TRBJ1-3; d_gene: .; abundance: .; v_gene: TRBV3-1/TRBV3-2; len: 15; CDR3nt: TGTGCCAGCAGCCAACGACCGAGCTCTGGAAACACCATATATTTT; CDR3aa: CASSQRPSSGNTIYF
j_gene: TRBJ2-2; d_gene: .; abundance: .; v_gene: TRBV5-5; len: 14; CDR3nt: TGTGCCAGCAGCGCCACTAGGAACACCGGGGAGCTGTTTTTT; CDR3aa: CASSATRNTGELFF
j_gene: TRBJ2-2; d_gene: TRBD1; abundance: .; v_gene: TRBV5-1; len: 15; CDR3nt: TGCGCCAGCAGCCCTCAGGGGGTCCCAACCGGGGAGCTGTTTTTT; CDR3aa: CASSPQGVPTGELFF
j_gene: TRBJ1-3; d_gene: .; abundance: .; v_gene: TRBV25-1; len: 14; CDR3nt: TGTGCCAGTACGCCCGGGTCCTCTGGAAACACCATATATTTT; CDR3aa: CASTPGSSGNTIYF
j_gene: TRBJ2-1; d_gene: TRBD1; abundance: .; v_gene: TRBV6-6; len: 15; CDR3nt: TGTGCCAGCAGTAGGACAGGGCTAGACTACAATGAGCAGTTCTTC; CDR3aa: CASSRTGLDYNEQFF
j_gene: TRBJ2-3; d_gene: .; abundance: once; v_gene: TRBV7-6; len: 14; CDR3nt: TGTGCCAGCAGCTCGCCCGTGTTCGCAGATACGCAGTATTTT; CDR3aa: CASSSPVFADTQYF
j_gene: TRBJ2-7; d_gene: TRBD2; abundance: .; v_gene: TRBV18; len: 14; CDR3nt: TGTGCCAGCTCAGTGGCGGGGGTATCCTACGAGCAGTACTTC; CDR3aa: CASSVAGVSYEQYF
j_gene: TRBJ2-3; d_gene: .; abundance: .; v_gene: TRBV19; len: 12; CDR3nt: TGTGCCAGTAGTTTCCAGCTGGATACGCAGTATTTT; CDR3aa: CASSFQLDTQYF
j_gene: TRBJ2-7; d_gene: .; abundance: .; v_gene: TRBV21-1; len: 17; CDR3nt: TGTGCCAGCAGCACAAGATACAGACAGGGGCCATCCTACGAGCAGTACTTC; CDR3aa: CASSTRYRQGPSYEQYF
j_gene: TRBJ1-1; d_gene: TRBD1; abundance: large; v_gene: TRBV28; len: 15; CDR3nt: TGTGCCAGCAGCCACCGGGACAGGCTGAACACTGAAGCTTTCTTT; CDR3aa: CASSHRDRLNTEAFF
j_gene: TRBJ2-3; d_gene: TRBD2; abundance: once; v_gene: TRBV5-1; len: 16; CDR3nt: TGCGCCAGCAGCTTGGTTAGCGGGGAGTGGTTCGGTACGCAGTATTTT; CDR3aa: CASSLVSGEWFGTQYF
j_gene: TRBJ1-2; d_gene: .; abundance: .; v_gene: TRBV19; len: 15; CDR3nt: TGTGCCTCAAGAGATGGCCATGAGGGTTCCTATGGCTACACCTTC; CDR3aa: CASRDGHEGSYGYTF
j_gene: TRBJ2-5; d_gene: TRBD1; abundance: .; v_gene: TRBV10-3; len: 16; CDR3nt: TGTGCCATCAGTGGGGGACAGGGGAAAGGAGCAGAGACCCAGTACTTC; CDR3aa: CAISGGQGKGAETQYF
j_gene: TRBJ1-4; d_gene: .; abundance: .; v_gene: TRBV28; len: 16; CDR3nt: TGTGCCAGCAGTTTAGGTGGGAGGAAGCTTAATGAAAAACTGTTTTTT; CDR3aa: CASSLGGRKLNEKLFF
j_gene: TRBJ1-2; d_gene: .; abundance: .; v_gene: TRBV25-1; len: 11; CDR3nt: TGTGCCAGCGGGTCGCGACATGGCTACACCTTC; CDR3aa: CASGSRHGYTF
j_gene: TRBJ2-7; d_gene: .; abundance: .; v_gene: TRBV14; len: 13; CDR3nt: TGTGCCAGCAGCCAAGGGACGGACCGGGAGCAGTACTTC; CDR3aa: CASSQGTDREQYF
j_gene: TRBJ1-2; d_gene: .; abundance: .; v_gene: TRBV19; len: 13; CDR3nt: TGTGCCAGTAGTAGGCAGGGCTCGTCTGGCTACACCTTC; CDR3aa: CASSRQGSSGYTF
j_gene: TRBJ1-2; d_gene: .; abundance: .; v_gene: TRBV7-9; len: 12; CDR3nt: TGTGCCAGCAGCTTAACCACGTATGGCTACACCTTC; CDR3aa: CASSLTTYGYTF
j_gene: TRBJ2-5; d_gene: TRBD2; abundance: .; v_gene: TRBV9; len: 15; CDR3nt: TGTGCCAGCAGCGCCAGCGGGGGAATGGAAGAGACCCAGTACTTC; CDR3aa: CASSASGGMEETQYF
j_gene: TRBJ2-3; d_gene: .; abundance: .; v_gene: TRBV19; len: 17; CDR3nt: TGTGCCAGTACTCCCAGGTCGGCTAGCCCAAGCACAGATACGCAGTATTTT; CDR3aa: CASTPRSASPSTDTQYF
j_gene: TRBJ1-1; d_gene: .; abundance: .; v_gene: TRBV19; len: 15; CDR3nt: TGTGCCAGTAGTACCCCCTCTGAGGGGGACACTGAAGCTTTCTTT; CDR3aa: CASSTPSEGDTEAFF
j_gene: TRBJ1-4; d_gene: .; abundance: .; v_gene: TRBV7-9; len: 11; CDR3nt: TGTGCCAGCAGGCTTAATGAAAAACTGTTTTTT; CDR3aa: CASRLNEKLFF
j_gene: TRBJ1-6; d_gene: TRBD1; abundance: once; v_gene: TRBV28; len: 17; CDR3nt: TGTGCCAGCAGTGGCCCGACAGGGGGGTATATGAGATCACCCCTCCACTTT; CDR3aa: CASSGPTGGYMRSPLHF
j_gene: TRBJ1-1; d_gene: TRBD1; abundance: .; v_gene: TRBV5-1; len: 16; CDR3nt: TGCGCCAGCAGCTTGGGACAGGGATTCAGGAACACTGAAGCTTTCTTT; CDR3aa: CASSLGQGFRNTEAFF
j_gene: TRBJ1-1; d_gene: .; abundance: once; v_gene: TRBV7-3; len: 13; CDR3nt: TGTGCCAGCAGCCCCAGCATGAACACTGAAGCTTTCTTT; CDR3aa: CASSPSMNTEAFF
j_gene: TRBJ2-7; d_gene: .; abundance: .; v_gene: TRBV7-2; len: 14; CDR3nt: TGTGCCAGCAGCTTAGTAATAGGGTCCTACGAGCAGTACTTC; CDR3aa: CASSLVIGSYEQYF
j_gene: TRBJ2-2; d_gene: TRBD2; abundance: .; v_gene: TRBV6-1; len: 15; CDR3nt: TGTGCCAGCAGTGAATTGGCGGGGGGTCACCGGGAGCTGTTTTTT; CDR3aa: CASSELAGGHRELFF
j_gene: TRBJ1-5; d_gene: .; abundance: .; v_gene: TRBV29-1; len: 13; CDR3nt: TGCAGCGTTGAGGTGGGGGGCAATCAGCCCCAGCATTTT; CDR3aa: CSVEVGGNQPQHF
j_gene: TRBJ1-6; d_gene: .; abundance: once; v_gene: TRBV25-1; len: 15; CDR3nt: TGTGCCAGCACCCGATTCTCCGACAGTAATTCACCCCTCCACTTT; CDR3aa: CASTRFSDSNSPLHF
j_gene: TRBJ2-7; d_gene: .; abundance: few; v_gene: TRBV9; len: 14; CDR3nt: TGTGCCAGCAGCGTTCGGGACTCCAGCTACGAGCAGTACTTC; CDR3aa: CASSVRDSSYEQYF
j_gene: TRBJ2-7; d_gene: TRBD2; abundance: .; v_gene: TRBV9; len: 16; CDR3nt: TGTGCCAGCAGCCGCCTGGGGAGCGGGGCCGCTGGAGAGCAGTACTTC; CDR3aa: CASSRLGSGAAGEQYF
j_gene: TRBJ2-5; d_gene: .; abundance: few; v_gene: TRBV10-3; len: 12; CDR3nt: TGTGCCATCAGTGACAGAGAAGAGACCCAGTACTTC; CDR3aa: CAISDREETQYF
j_gene: TRBJ2-7; d_gene: .; abundance: .; v_gene: TRBV11-2; len: 14; CDR3nt: TGTGCCAGCAGCCCGTTCGGGACAACCTACGAGCAGTACTTC; CDR3aa: CASSPFGTTYEQYF
j_gene: TRBJ1-1; d_gene: TRBD1; abundance: .; v_gene: TRBV6-5; len: 13; CDR3nt: TGTAAGACACAGGGGGCGGCGGACACTGAAGCTTTCTTT; CDR3aa: CKTQGAADTEAFF
j_gene: TRBJ1-2; d_gene: .; abundance: .; v_gene: TRBV28; len: 14; CDR3nt: TGTGCCAGCAGTGCTGCGGTGGGTAGTGGTGGCTACACCTTC; CDR3aa: CASSAAVGSGGYTF
j_gene: TRBJ1-4; d_gene: .; abundance: .; v_gene: TRBV27; len: 14; CDR3nt: TGTGCCAGCAGTTTTTCCAGGGGTAATGAAAAACTGTTTTTT; CDR3aa: CASSFSRGNEKLFF
j_gene: TRBJ1-4; d_gene: .; abundance: .; v_gene: TRBV4-1; len: 15; CDR3nt: TGCGCCAGCAGCCAAGGACAGTTAGGTCGGGAAAAACTGTTTTTT; CDR3aa: CASSQGQLGREKLFF
j_gene: TRBJ2-7; d_gene: .; abundance: .; v_gene: TRBV7-9; len: 13; CDR3nt: TGTGCCAGCAGCTTGATCGTGGGCGACGAGCAGTACTTC; CDR3aa: CASSLIVGDEQYF
j_gene: TRBJ1-2; d_gene: .; abundance: .; v_gene: TRBV3-1/TRBV3-2; len: 15; CDR3nt: TGTGCCAGCAGCCAAGATAGGGGGGCGCAGAATGGCTACACCTTC; CDR3aa: CASSQDRGAQNGYTF
j_gene: TRBJ2-7; d_gene: TRBD1; abundance: .; v_gene: TRBV28; len: 13; CDR3nt: TGTGCCAGCAGCTCCGGACAGGGCTACGAGCAGTACTTC; CDR3aa: CASSSGQGYEQYF
j_gene: TRBJ1-1; d_gene: .; abundance: once; v_gene: TRBV2; len: 13; CDR3nt: TGTGCCAGCAGGATGGGGTGGGTCACTGAAGCTTTCTTT; CDR3aa: CASRMGWVTEAFF
j_gene: TRBJ1-2; d_gene: .; abundance: .; v_gene: TRBV12-3/TRBV12-4; len: 13; CDR3nt: TGTGCCAGCAGTCCCCCCGTGAGTCTAAGGTACACCTTC; CDR3aa: CASSPPVSLRYTF
j_gene: TRBJ2-5; d_gene: .; abundance: .; v_gene: TRBV5-4; len: 14; CDR3nt: TGTGCCAGCAGCTTGGTGTCTAGTACGGAGACCCAGTACTTC; CDR3aa: CASSLVSSTETQYF
j_gene: TRBJ2-6; d_gene: .; abundance: once; v_gene: TRBV5-1; len: 14; CDR3nt: TGCGCCAGCAGCTTCGCCTCTGGGGCCAACGTCCTGACTTTC; CDR3aa: CASSFASGANVLTF
j_gene: TRBJ2-1; d_gene: .; abundance: once; v_gene: TRBV30; len: 10; CDR3nt: TGTGCCTGGGAACACAATGAGCAGTTCTTC; CDR3aa: CAWEHNEQFF
j_gene: TRBJ2-2; d_gene: .; abundance: .; v_gene: TRBV6-6; len: 10; CDR3nt: TGTGCCACTCGAGACCGGGAGCTGTTTTTT; CDR3aa: CATRDRELFF
j_gene: TRBJ2-1; d_gene: TRBD2; abundance: .; v_gene: TRBV5-1; len: 16; CDR3nt: TGCGCCAGCAAACTAGCGGGGACAAGCTCCTACAATGAGCAGTTCTTC; CDR3aa: CASKLAGTSSYNEQFF